These 10 T cell receptor beta chains were all obtained from the same sample, sequenced in a study of shared clonotypes between healthy human individuals. Some clones are missing from TCRdb's copy, which holds only in-frame ones; the method was immunoSEQ multiplex PCR. This table has about 340,000 clones, roughly 80% appearing once. The material sequenced was memory CD4+ T cells sorted from blood. Subset given: CD45RA-negative fraction. Receptors originate from a young man in good health.

The rearrangement joins TRBV19 to TRBJ1-2; the D gene is possibly TRBD1 (5 bases). Trimming shortened V by 4 bases and J by 0 bases, and 12 bases separated the two germline ends. The CDR3 is made up of 15 amino acids. Per the germline V gene, CDR1 is LNHDA and CDR2 is SQIVND (reference sequence). The CDR3 is CASSTGTDANYGYTF. DNA of the CDR3: TGTGCCAGTAGTACAGGGACGGATGCTAACTATGGCTACACCTTC. Full variable domain (outside the CDR3, taken from reference TRBV19 and TRBJ1-2): DGGITQSPKYLFRKEGQNVTLSCEQNLNHDAMYWYRQDPGQGLRLIYYSQIVNDFQKGDIAEGYSVSREKKESFPLTVTSAQKNPTAFYLCASSTGTDANYGYTFGSGTRLTVV.

The chain employs TRBV11-2 and TRBJ1-5; no firm D call. With 0 bases removed from V and 3 bases from J, the gap between germline ends came to 9 bases. This CDR3 has 15 amino acids. Germline V gene lookup returns CDR1 SGHAT and CDR2 FQNNGV. The CDR3 sequence: CASSLDWGVNQPQHF. For the CDR3, the DNA is TGTGCCAGCAGCTTAGATTGGGGAGTCAATCAGCCCCAGCATTTT.

Many counts were recorded for this clone. The CDR3 sequence is CASSQEFGRLGQETQYF. In DNA form, the CDR3 reads TGCGCCAGCAGCCAAGAGTTCGGGAGACTGGGCCAAGAGACCCAGTACTTC. The gene calls are TRBV4-1 and TRBJ2-5; weak D call: TRBD2 (6 bases). Germline V gene data show CDR1 as MGHRA and CDR2 as YSYEKL. V was cut by 0 bases and J by 1 base, with 15 bases left in between. This CDR3 has 17 residues.

The chain links TRBV18 to TRBJ2-3; no definite D call. The CDR3 contains 17 residues. Trimming cost V 6 bases and J 1 base, with 20 bases left between them. Germline CDR1 KGHSH, CDR2 LQKENI. The CDR3, as DNA: TGTGCCAGCTCGCGGTCACTCGTGAAAGAAGGCACAGATACGCAGTATTTT. This codes for CASSRSLVKEGTDTQYF.

This clone was detected only once. The genes are TRBV29-1 and TRBJ1-2; D is undetermined. Trimming removed 6 bases at V and 6 bases at J, with 20 bases between. Germline CDR1 SQVTM, CDR2 ANQGSEA. The CDR3 consists of 14 residues. CDR3 residues: CSVLVSLHRDGYTF. As DNA, the CDR3 is TGCAGCGTGTTAGTTTCTTTACACAGAGATGGCTACACCTTC.

The chain uses TRBV19 and TRBJ2-7; 12 bases line up with TRBD2. V lost 5 bases to trimming and J lost 4 bases; unmatched junction nucleotides: 6. Germline CDR1 is LNHDA and CDR2 is SQIVND (reference sequence). This CDR3 spans 15 amino acids. CDR3 in DNA: TGTGCCAGTAGTGCCCCCGGGACTAGCGGGTACGAGCAGTACTTC. Translated, it gives CASSAPGTSGYEQYF.

V usage is TRBV5-6 and J usage is TRBJ2-3; 11 nucleotides align to TRBD2. The J segment lost 3 bases and the V segment lost 2 bases, leaving 14 bases of the junction unmatched. This CDR3 comprises 19 residues. The germline gives CDR1 SGHDT, CDR2 YYEEEE. This CDR3 is CASSFGTSGTMIRTDTQYF. CDR3 DNA sequence: TGTGCCAGCAGCTTCGGGACTAGCGGAACTATGATTAGAACAGATACGCAGTATTTT.

The rearrangement uses TRBV15 and TRBJ1-5; 7 bases are shared with TRBD1. This CDR3 contains 14 residues. J lost 6 bases, V lost 3 bases, and 5 bases had no gene match. CDR1 is LNHNV, CDR2 YYDKDF, per germline (reference sequence). CDR3 amino acids: CATSRNRGGQPQHF. The CDR3 coding sequence is TGTGCCACCAGCAGGAACAGGGGAGGTCAGCCCCAGCATTTT. Drawing the rest from reference TRBV15 and TRBJ1-5, the complete variable domain is DAMVIQNPRYQVTQFGKPVTLSCSQTLNHNVMYWYQQKSSQAPKLLFHYYDKDFNNEADTPDNFQSRRPNTSFCFLDIRSPGLGDTAMYLCATSRNRGGQPQHFGDGTRLSIL.

This clone was observed a handful of times. The rearrangement joins TRBV11-2 to TRBJ2-2, with a possible D match to TRBD1 (7 bases). The CDR3 extends over 15 amino acids. Germline V gene sequence: CDR1 SGHAT, CDR2 FQNNGV. Between the trimmed V and J ends, which lost 6 bases and 5 bases, there was a span of 16 bases. CDR3 bases: TGTGCCAGCAGGACAATGACAGGGAGGACCGGGGAGCTGTTTTTT. It specifies CASRTMTGRTGELFF.

The rearrangement links TRBV28 to TRBJ2-1; no reliable D call. Trimming removed 6 bases at V and 0 bases at J, with 9 bases between. CDR3 length: 14 amino acids. Per the germline V gene, CDR1 is MDHEN and CDR2 is SYDVKM. The CDR3 sequence: CASSQVGSYNEQFF. The CDR3 DNA follows: TGTGCCAGCAGCCAAGTGGGCTCCTACAATGAGCAGTTCTTC.